This T cell receptor beta chain originates from a study of regulatory T cells in long-lasting Graves disease. This clonotype occurred many times. The target antigen is unknown. Per germline, CDR1 SGDLS and CDR2 YYNGEE. Losses at the gene ends were 3 bases for V and 4 bases for J; bases not matched to a gene: 6. The CDR3 totals 16 residues. Time point reported: newly diagnosed GD, antithyroid drugs for less than 3 months. The TCR library was prepared using RNA isolated from PBMCs. Investigators prepared the TCR beta libraries by applying iRepertoire HTBI primers and Arm-PCR of CDR3 regions. TCRdb fed the multiplex PCR reads into MiXCR, producing one record per CDR3 protein. Among roughly 500,000 distinct CDR3 sequences, more than 10% were seen once, and the ten largest hold roughly 8.9%. Regarding the study as a whole: Reduced TCR diversity was observed in persistent Graves' patients versus newly diagnosed patients.

The sample was also reused in another study, on T cells in Graves' hyperthyroidism and ophthalmopathy. This second report adds: Graves' hyperthyroidism qualified as stable when ophthalmopathy did not progress within 18 months. Diagnosis of hyperthyroidism was new in patients aged 18 to 65, and its duration was under 2 months.

The clonotype comes from a woman aged 30 to 39 with Graves disease. This rearrangement joins TRBV9 to TRBJ2-6; 8 bases are shared with TRBD2. The sample here was peripheral blood mononuclear cells (PBMCs), taken at new diagnosis, from a patient treated with antithyroid drugs. CDR3 sequence (DNA): TGTGCCAGCAGCGCGGGGGGGGGCGCCGGGGCCAACGTCCTGACTTTC. Translated: CASSAGGGAGANVLTF.